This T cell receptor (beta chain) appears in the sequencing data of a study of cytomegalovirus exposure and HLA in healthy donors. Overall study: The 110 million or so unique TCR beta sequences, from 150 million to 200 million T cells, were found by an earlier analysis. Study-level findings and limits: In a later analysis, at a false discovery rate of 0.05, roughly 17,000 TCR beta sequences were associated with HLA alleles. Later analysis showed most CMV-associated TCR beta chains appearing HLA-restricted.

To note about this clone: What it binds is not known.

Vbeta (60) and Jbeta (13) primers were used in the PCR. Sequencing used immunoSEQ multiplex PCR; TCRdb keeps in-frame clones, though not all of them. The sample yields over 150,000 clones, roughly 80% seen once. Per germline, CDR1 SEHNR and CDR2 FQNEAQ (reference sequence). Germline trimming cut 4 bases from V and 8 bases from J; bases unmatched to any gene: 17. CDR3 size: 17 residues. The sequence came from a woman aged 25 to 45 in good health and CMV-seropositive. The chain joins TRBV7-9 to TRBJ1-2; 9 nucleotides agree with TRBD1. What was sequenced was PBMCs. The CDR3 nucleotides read TGTGCCAGCAGCTCCCTCGGCCCCACAGGGGGCGTAAAGGGCTACACCTTC. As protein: CASSSLGPTGGVKGYTF.